This T cell receptor (beta chain) was sequenced during a study of T cell responses to AZD1222 COVID-19 vaccine. Assay: immunoSEQ multiplex PCR; the TCRdb copy retains only in-frame clones and omits some. The repertoire includes 80,000 to 100,000 clones, under 95% of them detected once, and around a tenth sits in the top ten. The source was peripheral blood, collected 28 days after the second AZD1222 dose. This sequence originates from an adult who received the AZD1222 COVID-19 vaccine.

CDR3 DNA: TGTGCCAGCAGCCGGTTTGTCGGGGGTGAGAACTACAATGAGCAGTTCTTC. It encodes CASSRFVGGENYNEQFF. The gene calls are TRBV7-3 and TRBJ2-1; D perhaps matches TRBD2 (6 bases). CDR1 and CDR2 from the germline V gene are SGHTA and FQGTGA. The CDR3 contains 17 residues. With 5 bases removed from V and 3 bases from J, the gap between germline ends came to 20 bases.